This paragraph covers one TCR beta chain sequence. The data derive from a study of blood T cell repertoires in COVID-19. Study summary: Material from acute and convalescent COVID-19 was sourced from the United States, Italy and Spain. From T cells, B-cell-depleted T cells, or PBMCs came the material, which was cDNA or gDNA.

Original methodology: Reference gene primers were amplified, and this amplification served to estimate nucleated cell counts. Generated by immunoSEQ multiplex PCR, the TCRdb table keeps only in-frame clones and is missing some. From that table come the V and J calls and clone size; the DNA was used to work out D and trimming. Here the sample spans tens of thousands of clones, 85% to 90% being singletons. The CDR3 is 15 residues long. V was trimmed by 3 bases and J by 3 bases, leaving 13 bases between them. Germline values: CDR1 KGHSH, CDR2 LQKENI. Material for sequencing was peripheral blood. The V call is TRBV18, the J call TRBJ2-3, with unresolved D. The origin of this receptor is a woman at least 80 years old with active or convalescent COVID-19. CDR3 in amino acids: CASSPRQLGTDTQYF. The CDR3 nucleotides are TGTGCCAGCTCACCCAGGCAGTTGGGTACAGATACGCAGTATTTT.